This TCR beta chain was retrieved from a study of beta chain features in type 1 diabetes. Averaging approximately 120 mL, one heparinised blood draw came from each individual donor. Naive, central memory, regulatory and stem cell-like memory cells within the CD4+ compartment were sorted using CD45RO/CCR7/CD25/CD127/CD95/CD27. The study reverse transcribed the entire isolated RNA, so it sequenced expressed TCRB transcripts. Data came from immunoSEQ multiplex PCR; TCRdb stores just in-frame clones and leaves some out. The sample holds a few hundred thousand clones, roughly a tenth seen once. Germline CDR1 GTSNPN, CDR2 SVGIG (reference sequence). The CDR3 is 14 residues long. V lost 2 bases and J lost 6, with 13 bases in between.

The clonotype was recovered from a man aged 18 to 30 in good health. The chain links TRBV30 to TRBJ2-2, with D unresolved. Specimen: central memory CD4+ T cells from blood. The CDR3 nucleotides are TGTGCCTGGAGTCCCTACTTGGTGTCCGGGGAGCTGTTTTTT. This sequence encodes CAWSPYLVSGELFF.